Here is one TCR beta chain with its context. This sample is part of a study of cytomegalovirus exposure and HLA in healthy donors. Primers for the PCR totalled 60 Vbeta and 13 Jbeta. The data were produced by immunoSEQ multiplex PCR, yet TCRdb's version contains in-frame clones alone and is incomplete. Seen here are 150,000 to 200,000 clones, over 60% observed once, and the top ten hold about an eighth. V shed 4 bases and J 4 bases; nucleotides not matched to a gene: 9. There are 16 residues in the CDR3. Per the germline V gene, CDR1 is KGHSH and CDR2 is LQKENI. This chain uses TRBV18 with TRBJ2-1; 8 nucleotides align to TRBD1. The clonotype originates from a man aged 50 or older in good health and CMV-seropositive. Sequenced input: PBMCs. The CDR3 bases are TGTGCCAGCTCACAACAACCAGGGGGCGTTTACAATGAGCAGTTCTTC. Its translation is CASSQQPGGVYNEQFF.